This T cell receptor (beta chain) was recovered during a study of blood T cells in healthy people across ages (dated by TCRdb to between 2014 and 2017). Context from the whole study: In model experiments, roughly one uniquely barcoded TCR beta cDNA molecule per two T cells was captured by template switching. Using deep sequencing normalized with unique cDNA molecular identifiers, the study measured how TCR beta repertoire diversity changes with age. Four age groups were formed from the donors: young (average approximately 16 years), middle-aged (approximately 39), aged (around 62) and long-lived (about 80). Donors of different ages were randomly distributed across sequencing lanes to avoid experimental bias. Using the same blood draw, the study looked at two additional independent replicas of 1 million unique cDNA reads for two donors, one aged 18 to 30 and the other aged 80 or older.

The library was obtained by 5' RACE. The reads were generated on an Illumina HiSeq 2500. The second PCR ran for roughly 7 to 11 cycles and used a J-beta primer mix along with a sample-barcoded 5' primer. Each TCR beta cDNA molecule received a unique molecular identifier from a template-switch 5' adaptor carrying 12 random nucleotides. At least 2.5 million CDR3-containing paired-end reads were obtained from each sample. The Mint cDNA synthesis kit, primed by a TRBC-specific oligonucleotide, was used to synthesize first-strand cDNA from all RNA. Following uracil-DNA glycosylase treatment, a first 18-cycle PCR with universal primers M1SS and BC2_uni_R was performed on all cDNA. The authors processed their data as follows. For normalization, 1 million high-quality reads were randomly selected from each sample, with every read carrying a distinct molecular identifier. Instead of being binned into consensus sequences, reads with shared molecular identifiers were discarded. MiTCR, run with a Q25 quality threshold and the strictest error-elimination algorithm, handled CDR3 identification, clonotype clustering and error correction. Lower-bound total TCR beta diversity was estimated with a nonparametric unseen species model using Euler transformation. TCRdb applied fastp at Q25 and MiXCR to the public reads, then kept only in-frame beta chains. Rows matching on CDR3 protein sequence are summarized as one entry with the most common DNA and genes. These V and J calls originate from TCRdb's pipeline instead of the authors' own analysis. This sample comprises 1.5 million to 2 million distinct CDR3 sequences, 49% of them detected only once. The ten top clones hold less than 2.5% of the sample.

Paper-wide results and their limitations: Compared with the aged group, more naive CD4+ T cells, fewer expanded clones and increased TCR diversity were shown by the long-lived group, suggesting age selection. Because profiling used bulk unsorted PBMCs, naive and antigen-experienced compartments could not be compared conclusively. There was a strong correlation between observed TCR beta diversity and the percentage of naive T cells measured by flow cytometry. Because the CMV infection status of the donors was unknown, age-related changes in expanded clonotypes may potentially have been confounded. Total diversity estimates from one million sequenced T cells were considered lower bounds and underestimates. As age increased, observed TCR beta diversity per million T cells dropped in a roughly linear way, and a significant reduction was already evident by age about 36.

Regarding this clonotype: Its cognate antigen has yet to be identified. The record has no base qualities; no much larger clone is one base away.

According to the germline V gene, CDR1 reads SGHTA and CDR2 reads FQGTGA. The CDR3, from cysteine to phenylalanine, totals 17 residues. Only CDR3 DNA is held: 51 bases, read in frame from base 1. V is cut back by 0 bases and J by 5 bases, with 7 bases in the junction unmatched. Donors were a few dozen systemically healthy Caucasian individuals from Russia aged roughly 6 to 95 years. Ten milliliters of peripheral blood were drawn from each donor into EDTA-treated Vacutainer tubes. PBMCs were isolated by Ficoll-Paque density-gradient centrifugation, with at least 7 million obtained per sample. Total RNA was extracted from PBMCs with Trizol reagent, with at least 5.5 micrograms obtained per sample. For every donor, flow cytometry on a PBMC aliquot measured the percentage of naive CD45RAhigh/CD27high T cells.

The sequencing sample was made of blood. The sequence was collected from a woman between 40 and 50 years old in good health. This chain joins TRBV7-3 to TRBJ2-1; 10 of the junction bases match TRBD2. The CDR3 protein: CASSLTGLAGENNEQFF. The DNA sequence reads TGTGCCAGCAGCTTAACAGGGCTAGCGGGGGAGAACAATGAGCAGTTCTTC.